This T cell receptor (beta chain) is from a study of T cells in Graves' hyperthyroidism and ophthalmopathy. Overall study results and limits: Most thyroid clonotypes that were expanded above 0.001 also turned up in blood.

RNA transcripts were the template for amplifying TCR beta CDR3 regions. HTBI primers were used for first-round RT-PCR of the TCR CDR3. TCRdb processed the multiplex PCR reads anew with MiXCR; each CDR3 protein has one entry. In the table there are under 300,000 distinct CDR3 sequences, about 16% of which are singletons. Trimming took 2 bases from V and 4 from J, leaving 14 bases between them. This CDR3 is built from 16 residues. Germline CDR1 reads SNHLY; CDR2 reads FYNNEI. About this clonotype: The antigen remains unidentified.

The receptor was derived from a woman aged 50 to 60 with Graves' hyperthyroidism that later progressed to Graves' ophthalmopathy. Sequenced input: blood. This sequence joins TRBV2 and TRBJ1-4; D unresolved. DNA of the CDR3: TGTGCCAGCAGTGAATGGTTGGGGAGAGTTAATGAAAAACTGTTTTTT. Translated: CASSEWLGRVNEKLFF.